Below, 8 T cell receptor beta chains from the same sample are listed, as sequenced in a study of siplizumab effects on memory and regulatory T cells. Only in-frame clones appear in the TCRdb table, and some are missing; sequencing was by immunoSEQ multiplex PCR. The sample carries tens of thousands of clones, 88% recorded once. Source material: Tregs sorted from blood. The receptors here all came from a human donor in good health.

This clone was recorded only once. The V call is TRBV15, the J call TRBJ2-3, with 7 bases lining up with TRBD2. V lost 1 base to trimming and J lost 6 bases; unmatched junction nucleotides: 13. The CDR3 loop spans 17 amino acids. Per germline, CDR1 LNHNV and CDR2 YYDKDF (reference sequence). The CDR3 nucleotides read TGTGCCACCAGCAGAGGGGGGAGCGGGACCCCCGATGATACGCAGTATTTT. Translating it yields CATSRGGSGTPDDTQYF.

This clone was observed a single time. The chain joins TRBV5-5 to TRBJ2-1; D is uncertain. V was cut by 0 bases and J by 10 bases, with 11 bases left in between. The germline V gene has CDR1 SGHKS and CDR2 YYEKEE (reference sequence). The length of the CDR3 is 13 residues. CDR3 coding DNA: TGTGCCAGCAGCTTGGCGCCTACCGGCGAGCAGTTCTTC. Its translation is CASSLAPTGEQFF.

For the CDR3, the DNA is TGTGCCACCGCCTCGACAGGGAGGCATCAGCCCCAGCATTTT. It encodes CATASTGRHQPQHF. The rearrangement uses TRBV10-3 and TRBJ1-5; TRBD1 aligns across 7 bases. Per the germline V gene, CDR1 is ENHRY and CDR2 is SYGVKD. This CDR3 is built from 14 residues. The V and J ends lost 10 bases and 5 bases, in that order; junction bases with no gene match: 11.

In this sample, this clone turned up once. The chain uses TRBV10-3 and TRBJ1-1; D unresolved. Between the trimmed V and J ends, which lost 3 bases and 9 bases, there was a span of 8 bases. The CDR3 has 11 amino acids. Germline CDR1 ENHRY, CDR2 SYGVKD. CDR3 in amino acids: CAISDLSQAFF. The CDR3 coding sequence is TGTGCCATCAGTGACTTAAGTCAAGCTTTCTTT.

The rearrangement links TRBV11-3 to TRBJ2-1; D might be TRBD2 (5 bases). V gave up 3 bases and J gave up 0 bases, with 9 bases separating them. The CDR3 contains 15 residues. Germline lookup yields CDR1 SGHNT and CDR2 YENEEA. In DNA form, the CDR3 reads TGTGCCAGCAGCTTCGGAGCGGCCTCCTACAATGAGCAGTTCTTC. It translates to CASSFGAASYNEQFF.

There are many counts of this clone. This chain connects TRBV15 to TRBJ1-4; perhaps TRBD1 as D (6 bases). Germline V gene data show CDR1 as LNHNV and CDR2 as YYDKDF (reference sequence). V lost 0 bases to trimming and J lost 7 bases, with 12 bases between them. The length of the CDR3 is 15 residues. DNA of the CDR3: TGTGCCACCAGCAGAGAAGGGGGTGTGGGTGAAAAACTGTTTTTT. It codes for CATSREGGVGEKLFF.

This clone was seen only once. V gene TRBV5-1 combines with J gene TRBJ2-1, with TRBD2 matching over 8 bases. V was clipped by 1 base and J by 0 bases; unmatched bases: 0. The CDR3 covers 15 residues. Germline CDR1 and CDR2: SGHRS and YFSETQ. CDR3 loop: CASSLSGSSYNEQFF. The CDR3 DNA is TGCGCCAGCAGCTTGAGCGGGAGCTCCTACAATGAGCAGTTCTTC. The variable domain in full, completed from reference TRBV5-1 and TRBJ2-1, reads KAGVTQTPRYLIKTRGQQVTLSCSPISGHRSVSWYQQTPGQGLQFLFEYFSETQRNKGNFPGRFSGRQFSNSRSEMNVSTLELGDSALYLCASSLSGSSYNEQFFGPGTRLTVL.

This rearrangement joins TRBV7-8 to TRBJ2-7; 9 bases match TRBD1. The germline CDR1 and CDR2 sequences are SGHVS and FQNEAQ. There are 15 residues in the CDR3. J lost 4 bases, V lost 4 bases, and 8 bases had no gene match. CDR3 sequence reads: CASSWAQGQGYEQYF. In nucleotides, the CDR3 is TGTGCCAGCAGCTGGGCCCAGGGACAGGGTTACGAGCAGTACTTC. The full variable domain, rest sourced from reference TRBV7-8 and TRBJ2-7, is GAGVSQSPRYKVAKRGQDVALRCDPISGHVSLFWYQQALGQGPEFLTYFQNEAQLDKSGLPSDRFFAERPEGSVSTLKIQRTQQEDSAVYLCASSWAQGQGYEQYFGPGTRLTVT.